These T cell receptor beta chains were read from a single sample in a study of blood T cell repertoires in COVID-19. Only in-frame clones appear in the TCRdb table, and some are missing; sequencing was by immunoSEQ multiplex PCR. The sample includes 150,000 or so clones, approximately 90% seen only once; the top ten take under 15%. The sample taken for sequencing was peripheral blood. These receptors originate from a young man with COVID-19, enrolled during active disease. Both conserved end residues are part of each CDR3. The D gene is left open where the match is weak. Not every row has a clone size; where given, it reads once, few, many or a size class.

- | - | TRBJ2-5 | TRBV6-5 | CASSYGGAKTQYF | TGTGCCAGCAGTTACGGGGGCGCGAAGACCCAGTACTTC
- | TRBD2 | TRBJ2-2 | TRBV4-3 | CASSQGEGQFTGELFF | TGCGCCAGCAGCCAAGGGGAGGGGCAGTTCACCGGGGAGCTGTTTTTT
- | - | TRBJ2-1 | TRBV2 | CALRAGSSYNEQFF | TGTGCCCTCCGGGCGGGAAGCTCCTACAATGAGCAGTTCTTC
- | TRBD2 | TRBJ2-1 | TRBV7-9 | CASTPWGGVQNEQFF | TGTGCCAGCACCCCTTGGGGGGGAGTTCAAAATGAGCAGTTCTTC
once | - | TRBJ2-1 | TRBV4-2 | CASSHLIPPSGEPYNEQFF | TGTGCCAGCAGCCATCTCATACCGCCGTCGGGGGAGCCTTACAATGAGCAGTTCTTC
- | - | TRBJ2-1 | TRBV19 | CASSSTSSGSYNEQFF | TGTGCCAGTAGTTCTACTTCCTCGGGGTCCTACAATGAGCAGTTCTTC
- | - | TRBJ2-2 | TRBV4-1 | CASQGSGNTGELFF | TGCGCCAGTCAAGGGAGTGGGAACACCGGGGAGCTGTTTTTT
- | - | TRBJ2-1 | TRBV30 | CAWSGPPRLAVHEQFF | TGTGCCTGGAGTGGACCCCCCCGCCTAGCAGTGCATGAGCAGTTCTTC
- | - | TRBJ2-7 | TRBV4-3 | CASSQDSGRLYEQYF | TGCGCCAGCAGCCAAGATAGCGGAAGACTGTACGAGCAGTACTTC
- | TRBD1 | TRBJ1-5 | TRBV6-2/TRBV6-3 | CASNPTGAFNQPQHF | TGTGCCAGCAACCCGACAGGGGCCTTCAATCAGCCCCAGCATTTT
- | - | TRBJ2-4 | TRBV24-1 | CATSEGGGAKNIQYF | TGTGCCACCAGTGAGGGCGGAGGGGCCAAAAACATTCAGTACTTC
- | - | TRBJ1-5 | TRBV3-1/TRBV3-2 | CASSQGYRRDNQPQHF | TGTGCCAGCAGCCAAGGATATAGGCGGGACAATCAGCCCCAGCATTTT
- | TRBD2 | TRBJ2-1 | TRBV4-3 | CASSQIVGGRKDWNEQFF | TGCGCCAGCAGCCAAATCGTTGGCGGGAGGAAAGACTGGAATGAGCAGTTCTTC
once | - | TRBJ2-5 | TRBV5-4 | CASSLVDSQETQYF | TGTGCCAGCAGCTTGGTGGACAGCCAAGAGACCCAGTACTTC
- | - | TRBJ2-7 | TRBV5-5 | CASSFTEYEQYF | TGTGCCAGCAGCTTTACAGAGTACGAGCAGTACTTC
- | - | TRBJ1-1 | TRBV5-1 | CASSLGGYGHTEAFF | TGCGCCAGCAGCTTGGGAGGGTACGGGCACACTGAAGCTTTCTTT